These T cell receptor beta chains were read from a single sample in a study of blood T cell repertoires in COVID-19. The method was immunoSEQ multiplex PCR; TCRdb's version includes in-frame clones alone and lacks a portion of them. In the table there are around 200,000 clones, under 90% of which are singletons. Input material: peripheral blood. The receptors originated from an older person with COVID-19, enrolled during active disease. Both conserved end residues are part of each CDR3. Each record gives: J gene, D gene, V gene, CDR3 length, CDR3 protein. A D gene is named only where the DNA matches it firmly.

TRBJ1-6 TRBD1 TRBV28 14 CASSLGTGWSPLHF
TRBJ2-7 TRBD2 TRBV6-2/TRBV6-3 15 CASSYESGALYEQYF
TRBJ1-2 TRBD1 TRBV29-1 14 CSVGQGIGIYGYTF
TRBJ1-5 . TRBV6-5 15 CASRATQGDNQPQHF
TRBJ2-3 . TRBV4-1 16 CASSQESAGSTDTQYF
TRBJ1-5 TRBD1 TRBV7-2 17 CASSLSGWTGGYQPQHF
TRBJ1-1 . TRBV30 15 CAWSAGIGSRTEAFF
TRBJ1-5 . TRBV9 15 CASSTAGRSNQPQHF
TRBJ1-2 . TRBV5-5 13 CASSLQTNYGYTF
TRBJ2-7 TRBD1 TRBV29-1 13 CSAGQGANGEQYF
TRBJ2-7 . TRBV19 14 CASSMAGSPREQYF
TRBJ1-3 . TRBV28 12 CASGALGNTIYF
TRBJ1-1 . TRBV2 15 CASSVSGAVRAEAFF
TRBJ2-7 . TRBV11-2 17 CASSFDPGAAVPYEQYF
TRBJ2-7 TRBD2 TRBV4-2 19 CASSQGPVTSGRSPYEQYF
TRBJ1-2 . TRBV12-5 15 CASGFGRGERNGYTF
TRBJ1-1 . TRBV25-1 14 CASSKTGLNTEAFF
TRBJ1-1 . TRBV6-5 14 CASSPRGSKFEAFF
TRBJ2-7 . TRBV14 13 CASSPLTGNEQYF
TRBJ2-2 . TRBV5-8 14 CASSPGLAAGELFF
TRBJ1-1 . TRBV3-1/TRBV3-2 14 CASRLEAQGTEAFF
TRBJ2-7 TRBD1 TRBV23-1 15 CASSPLCDRAYEQYF
TRBJ2-1 TRBD2 TRBV11-3 15 CASSPGTIEDNEQFF
TRBJ1-5 . TRBV19 15 CASSPLRLSNQPQHF
TRBJ2-2 TRBD1 TRBV11-3 15 CASSLRQGIAGELFF
TRBJ2-2 TRBD2 TRBV9 17 CASSSPGTSRDTGELFF
TRBJ2-7 TRBD2 TRBV29-1 14 CSVDGERGSPMEYF
TRBJ1-6 . TRBV28 14 CASSPADFSRPLHF
TRBJ1-1 . TRBV20-1 11 CSAPVNTEAFF
TRBJ2-3 TRBD2 TRBV7-3 21 CASSLLPGLAGGGGSTDTQYF
TRBJ2-7 . TRBV29-1 15 CSVDLDSDDSYEQYF
TRBJ1-4 TRBD1 TRBV30 14 CAWSRDRDNEKLFF